The TCR beta chain under discussion was sequenced for a study of T-cell reconstitution after alpha-beta-depleted transplantation in children. Unique molecular identifiers were used in preparing the TCRbeta library. MiXCR, run by TCRdb on the PCR reads, gives a single entry per CDR3 protein. The repertoire holds 900,000 or so distinct CDR3 sequences, with 16% as singletons. Of note for this clonotype: Sequence at one end of the junction differs from germline and may be a read error.

This CDR3 is 15 amino acids long. Germline V CDR1 and CDR2: DFQATT, SNEGSKA (reference sequence). This clonotype originated in a male patient under 18 who had a stem cell transplant for acute lymphoblastic leukemia, so the T cells may come from the graft donor. V is TRBV20-1 and J is TRBJ1-1, with a tentative D call TRBD1 (6 bases). The sample consisted of PBMCs, mostly from graft donor cells, taken 360 days after TCRalphabeta/CD19-depleted stem cell transplant. CDR3 sequence (DNA): TGCAGACCCCAAAAGTGGTGGGAGAGGGACACTGAAGCTCTCTTT. It yields the protein CRPQKWWERDTEALF.